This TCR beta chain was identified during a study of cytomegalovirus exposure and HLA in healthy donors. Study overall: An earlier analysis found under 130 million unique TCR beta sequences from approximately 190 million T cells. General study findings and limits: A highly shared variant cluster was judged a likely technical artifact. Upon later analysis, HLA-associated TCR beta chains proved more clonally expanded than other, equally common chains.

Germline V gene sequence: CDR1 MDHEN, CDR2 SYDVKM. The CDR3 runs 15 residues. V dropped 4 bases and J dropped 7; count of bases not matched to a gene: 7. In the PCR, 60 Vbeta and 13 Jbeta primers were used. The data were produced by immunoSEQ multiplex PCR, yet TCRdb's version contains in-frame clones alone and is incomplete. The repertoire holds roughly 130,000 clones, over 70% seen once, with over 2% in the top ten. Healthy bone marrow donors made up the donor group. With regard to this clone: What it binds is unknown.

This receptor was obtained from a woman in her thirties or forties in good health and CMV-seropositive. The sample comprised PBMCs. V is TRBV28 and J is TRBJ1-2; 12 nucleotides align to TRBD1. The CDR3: CASSSPGQGARGYTF. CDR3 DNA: TGTGCCAGCAGTTCCCCGGGACAGGGGGCGCGTGGCTACACCTTC.